This T cell receptor (beta chain) is from a study of CD8+ T cells in alopecia areata. Points from the study as a whole: The link between baseline CD8+ expansion and response remains uncertain with one nonresponder. In scalp and blood, many expanded lesional clones persisted during tofacitinib.

Treatment in this sample: oral pan-JAK inhibitor, 5-10 mg twice daily. After isolation, RNA underwent reverse transcription to generate cDNA as the sequencing template. The repertoire was sequenced with immunoSEQ multiplex PCR; TCRdb's copy has only in-frame clones and lacks some. Counted here are over 150,000 clones, about 48% occurring once; the ten biggest clones make up 11%. CDR1 is GTSNPN and CDR2 is SVGIG in the germline V gene (reference sequence). Trimming cost V 3 bases and J 7 bases, with 4 bases left between them. CDR3 length equals 10 residues. Comment on this clone: Its antigen remains unidentified.

The chain couples TRBV30 to TRBJ2-1; the D is unclear. The sequencing here drew on CD8+ T cells sorted from blood, taken at week 24, from a patient treated with tofacitinib. The receptor's source is a human donor with alopecia areata. CDR3 residues: CAWSQNEQFF. In nucleotides, the CDR3 is TGTGCCTGGAGCCAAAATGAGCAGTTCTTC.